Listed here is a single T cell receptor (beta chain). Here immunoSEQ multiplex PCR was the method, and the copy in TCRdb shows in-frame clones only, minus some. In the table there are about 110,000 clones, about nine tenths of which are singletons. V lost 1 base and J 3 bases, leaving 13 bases between the germline ends. The CDR3 extends over 15 amino acids. CDR1 and CDR2 (germline): MNHNS, SASEGT. Systemic immunosuppression or a history of autoimmune disease excluded patients. This entry belongs to a study of OX40 agonist ivuxolimab in advanced cancers. This receptor was obtained from an adult with an advanced solid tumor such as melanoma, head and neck, liver or kidney cancer. The chain has TRBV6-1 and TRBJ2-7; possible D gene TRBD1, 5 bases. The sequenced sample was CD4+ or CD8+ T cells sorted from blood, obtained in a trial of the OX40 agonist ivuxolimab. CDR3 sequence: CASSEGTTGNYEQYF. CDR3 bases: TGTGCCAGCAGTGAAGGGACAACCGGAAACTACGAGCAGTACTTC.